The present TCR beta chain was sequenced within a study of blood T cell repertoires in COVID-19. Study information: The study drew acute and convalescent COVID-19 samples from the United States, Italy and Spain. Sources were T cells, B-cell-depleted T cells, or PBMCs; the material itself was cDNA or gDNA.

Germline CDR1 is SGHRS and CDR2 is YFSETQ. Trimming left V 4 bases short and J 2 bases short, with 24 bases between. The CDR3 contains 18 residues. Original handling: Scientists estimated how many nucleated cells there were by amplifying reference gene primers. Repertoires were generated with immunoSEQ multiplex PCR, while TCRdb's copy carries only in-frame clones and drops some. The V and J calls and clone size were taken over from that table, and D and trimming were inferred from the DNA. The data contain tens of thousands of clones, approximately 90% of them singletons. The sample taken for sequencing was peripheral blood. This TCR was recovered from an older man with acute or convalescent COVID-19. The chain employs TRBV5-1 and TRBJ1-1; D might be TRBD1 (6 bases). CDR3 in DNA: TGCGCCAGCAGCCTTCGCGGACAGAGAAAGACCGCCAACACTGAAGCTTTCTTT. This sequence encodes CASSLRGQRKTANTEAFF.